This TCR beta chain was identified in a study of T-cell memory formation after mild COVID-19. Study overall: Largely, TCR clusters stayed within a single donor. Study-level results: Clones from the second wave (peaking day 37) had unconfirmed SARS-CoV-2 specificity.

A single record per CDR3 protein comes from TCRdb applying MiXCR to the 5' RACE reads. The repertoire holds 500,000 to 600,000 distinct CDR3 sequences, roughly 18% seen once, with about 12% in the top ten. As regards this clonotype: Its antigen remains unknown.

CDR3 length equals 12 residues. V was trimmed by 4 bases and J by 9 bases, leaving 11 bases between them. Germline V CDR1 and CDR2: SGHRS, YFSETQ. The rearrangement joins TRBV5-1 to TRBJ2-1; a possible D gene is TRBD1 (5 bases). The specimen sequenced was PBMCs or a T cell subset sorted from them (not recorded which). The source is an adult woman who had mild COVID-19 (a few samples of this study predate the infection). Cell type and time point are not known. CDR3 residues: CASSNVQGEQFF. The CDR3 DNA is TGCGCCAGCAGCAACGTTCAGGGTGAGCAGTTCTTC. Supplemented by reference TRBV5-1 and TRBJ2-1, the full variable domain reads KAGVTQTPRYLIKTRGQQVTLSCSPISGHRSVSWYQQTPGQGLQFLFEYFSETQRNKGNFPGRFSGRQFSNSRSEMNVSTLELGDSALYLCASSNVQGEQFFGPGTRLTVL.